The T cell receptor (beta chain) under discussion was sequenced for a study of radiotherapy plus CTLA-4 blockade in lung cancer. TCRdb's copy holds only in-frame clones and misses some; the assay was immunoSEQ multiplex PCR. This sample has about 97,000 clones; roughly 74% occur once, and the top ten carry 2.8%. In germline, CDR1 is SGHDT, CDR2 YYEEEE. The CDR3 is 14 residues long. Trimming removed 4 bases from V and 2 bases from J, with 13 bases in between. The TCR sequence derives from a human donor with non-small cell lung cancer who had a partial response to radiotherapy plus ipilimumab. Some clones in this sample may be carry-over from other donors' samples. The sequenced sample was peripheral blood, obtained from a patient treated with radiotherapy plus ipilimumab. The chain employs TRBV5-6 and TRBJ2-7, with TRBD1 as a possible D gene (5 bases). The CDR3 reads CASSPAAGTYEQYF. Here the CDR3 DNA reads TGTGCCAGCAGCCCAGCCGCAGGGACCTACGAGCAGTACTTC.